This T cell receptor beta chain was sequenced during a study of T cell changes during pregnancy in multiple sclerosis. Trimming cost V 3 bases and J 8 bases; bases outside gene matches: 9. The germline V gene has CDR1 LNHNV and CDR2 YYDKDF (reference sequence). The CDR3 runs to 15 residues. Measured with immunoSEQ multiplex PCR; TCRdb has only the in-frame clones, and not every one. The repertoire has tens of thousands of clones, 85% to 95% of them found once; the top ten carry 0.9% to 0.95%. The starting material was peripheral blood, obtained before pregnancy. The chain joins TRBV15 to TRBJ2-1, with 8 bases identical to TRBD2. The origin of this receptor is a female donor with multiple sclerosis, enrolled in a pregnancy study. The CDR3 DNA follows: TGTGCCACCAGCAGTGACAGCGGGAGATTTGATGAGCAGTTCTTC. This translates into CATSSDSGRFDEQFF.